Presented here are 9 T cell receptor beta chains from one specimen sequenced in a study of identical twins. Using its own MiXCR run on the 5' RACE reads, TCRdb lists one record per CDR3 protein. The sample contains 500,000 to 550,000 distinct CDR3 sequences, 20% to 25% of which appear only once. These sequences were also reported in another study, on T cells expressing NK-cell markers.

Specimen: CD4+ T cells sorted from blood. These receptors were collected from a woman between 18 and 29 years old in good health.

This clonotype was counted many times. This sequence joins TRBV29-1 and TRBJ2-3; D is ambiguous. V lost 1 base and J 0 bases, leaving 11 bases between the germline ends. Germline values: CDR1 SQVTM, CDR2 ANQGSEA. The length of the CDR3 is 15 residues. DNA for the CDR3: TGCAGCGTTGAAGGGCAGAAGGCTAGCACAGATACGCAGTATTTT. Translating gives CSVEGQKASTDTQYF.

The chain has TRBV6-2 or TRBV6-3 and TRBJ2-4; D is perhaps TRBD2 (5 bases). From germline, CDR1 is MNHEY and CDR2 SVGEGT. This CDR3 spans 12 amino acids. V lost 5 bases, J lost 7 bases, and 9 bases lay in between. CDR3 protein: CASSIPGNIQYF. In nucleotides, the CDR3 is TGTGCCAGCAGTATCCCGGGGAACATTCAGTACTTC.

The V and J genes are TRBV12-3 or TRBV12-4 and TRBJ1-5; TRBD1 aligns across 9 bases. J lost 0 bases, V lost 6 bases, and 3 bases had no gene match. The CDR3 is 15 residues long. The CDR3 is CASRGTGFSNQPQHF. The CDR3, as DNA: TGTGCCAGCAGGGGGACAGGGTTTAGCAATCAGCCCCAGCATTTT.

This sequence joins TRBV6-5 and TRBJ2-6; D is undetermined. The CDR3 consists of 17 residues. Germline V gives CDR1 MNHEY, CDR2 SVGAGI. Trimming shortened V by 0 bases and J by 1 base, and 10 bases separated the two germline ends. Written as DNA, the CDR3 is TGTGCCAGCAGTTACTCCTCCCCGCCTTCTGGGGCCAACGTCCTGACTTTC. This sequence encodes CASSYSSPPSGANVLTF.

The V call is TRBV20-1, the J call TRBJ2-7, with D maybe TRBD2 (5 bases). CDR1 and CDR2 (germline): DFQATT, SNEGSKA (reference sequence). The CDR3 runs 11 residues. The CDR3 DNA follows: TGCAGCCCGGCGGGCACCTACGAGCAGTACTTC. This gives the protein CSPAGTYEQYF.

This clonotype showed up just a few times. This sequence joins TRBV4-2 and TRBJ2-2, with D maybe TRBD1 (6 bases). Between the trimmed V and J ends, which lost 0 bases and 8 bases, there was a span of 13 bases. CDR1 LGHNA and CDR2 YNFKEQ come from the germline V gene. The CDR3 loop spans 15 amino acids. The CDR3 DNA reads TGTGCCAGCAGCCAAGAAGGGGGAGTCCCAGGGGAGCTGTTTTTT. Residues: CASSQEGGVPGELFF.

The chain combines TRBV5-1 with TRBJ2-1; the D is unclear. The CDR3 extends over 11 amino acids. Trimming took off 4 bases at V and 8 bases at J, with 7 bases between the two ends. In germline, CDR1 is SGHRS, CDR2 YFSETQ. In DNA form, the CDR3 reads TGCGCCAGCAGCGCTCGGGATGAGCAGTTCTTC. It codes for CASSARDEQFF.

The sample holds a few counts of this clonotype. V is TRBV3-1 and J is TRBJ2-1, with 7 bases that match TRBD2. This CDR3 has 13 amino acids. Germline V gene sequence: CDR1 LGHDT, CDR2 YNNKEL (reference sequence). Trimming removed 5 bases from V and 10 bases from J; junction bases left unmatched: 8. CDR3 nucleotide sequence: TGTGCCAGCAGCACTCTAGCGGTGCAAGAGCAGTTCTTC. It yields the protein CASSTLAVQEQFF.

This clonotype was seen ten or more times. The J gene is TRBJ2-1, the V gene TRBV14; no clear D gene. Germline values: CDR1 SGHDN, CDR2 FVKESK. The CDR3 extends over 15 amino acids. Trimming shortened V by 4 bases and J by 5 bases, and 15 bases separated the two germline ends. CDR3 sequence: CASSPRYGRDNEQFF. In nucleotides, the CDR3 is TGTGCCAGCAGCCCAAGGTACGGACGAGACAATGAGCAGTTCTTC.